This record concerns one TCR beta chain sequence. Antigen unknown. The CDR3 has 16 residues. V shed 0 bases, J shed 0 bases, and the junction held 5 bases outside the gene matches. Germline loops: CDR1 LGHNA, CDR2 YSLEER. 60 Vbeta and 13 Jbeta primers were used in PCR. Generated by immunoSEQ multiplex PCR, the TCRdb table keeps only in-frame clones and is missing some. The sample shows roughly 140,000 clones, 84% of them seen only once. This sample is part of a study of cytomegalovirus exposure and HLA in healthy donors. Points from the study as a whole: Earlier analysis yielded a pattern in which most TCR beta V segments were productive about 90% or about 30% of the time. Later analysis associated a missense DCLRE1C variant with TCR beta V- and J-gene trimming.

Sequenced material: PBMCs. This TCR was recovered from a boy aged 2 to 10 in good health and CMV-seronegative. The rearrangement uses TRBV4-3 and TRBJ2-7; TRBD1 aligns across 7 bases. The DNA for the CDR3 is TGCGCCAGCAGCCAAGATCGGGCAGGGGGCTCCTACGAGCAGTACTTC. It codes for CASSQDRAGGSYEQYF.